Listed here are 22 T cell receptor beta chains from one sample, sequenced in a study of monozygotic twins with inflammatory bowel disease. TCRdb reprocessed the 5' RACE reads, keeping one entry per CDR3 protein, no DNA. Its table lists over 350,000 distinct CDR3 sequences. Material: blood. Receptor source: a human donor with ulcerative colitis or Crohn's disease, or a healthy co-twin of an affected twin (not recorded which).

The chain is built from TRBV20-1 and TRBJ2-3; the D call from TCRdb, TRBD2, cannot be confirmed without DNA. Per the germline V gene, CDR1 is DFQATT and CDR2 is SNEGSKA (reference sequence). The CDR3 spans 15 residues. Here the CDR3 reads CSPLRGGSSTDTQYF.

CDR3 amino acids: CASSYRTVNQPQHF. V is TRBV6-2 or TRBV6-3 and J is TRBJ1-5. The CDR3 loop spans 14 amino acids. Germline CDR1 MNHEY, CDR2 SVGEGT.

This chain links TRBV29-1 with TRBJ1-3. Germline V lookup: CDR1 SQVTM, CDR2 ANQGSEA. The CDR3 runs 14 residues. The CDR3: CSVENGGPGNTIYF.

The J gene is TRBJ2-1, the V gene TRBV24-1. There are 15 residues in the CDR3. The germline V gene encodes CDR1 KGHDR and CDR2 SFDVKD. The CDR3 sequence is CATSDLSTYSDEQFF.

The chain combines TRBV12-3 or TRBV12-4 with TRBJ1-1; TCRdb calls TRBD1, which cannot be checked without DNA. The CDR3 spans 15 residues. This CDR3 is CASSSLQGLFIEAFF.

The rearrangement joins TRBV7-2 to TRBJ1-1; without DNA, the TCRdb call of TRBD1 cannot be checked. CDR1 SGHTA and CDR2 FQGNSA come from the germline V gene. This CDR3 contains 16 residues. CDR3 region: CASSKTGGRMNTEAFF.

The CDR3 here is CASSTSGDYYEQYF. V is TRBV6-1 and J is TRBJ2-7; TCRdb designates TRBD2, a call that cannot be tested without DNA. This CDR3 contains 14 residues. Germline CDR1 is MNHNS and CDR2 is SASEGT.

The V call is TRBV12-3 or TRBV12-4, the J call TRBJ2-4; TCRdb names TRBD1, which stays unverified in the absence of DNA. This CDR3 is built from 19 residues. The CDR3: CASSLGWIRQNLAKNIQYF.

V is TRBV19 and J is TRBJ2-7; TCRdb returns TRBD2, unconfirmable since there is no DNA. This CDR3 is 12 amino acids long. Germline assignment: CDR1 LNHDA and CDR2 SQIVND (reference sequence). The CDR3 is CASRGGINEQYF. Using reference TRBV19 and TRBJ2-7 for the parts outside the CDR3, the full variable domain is DGGITQSPKYLFRKEGQNVTLSCEQNLNHDAMYWYRQDPGQGLRLIYYSQIVNDFQKGDIAEGYSVSREKKESFPLTVTSAQKNPTAFYLCASRGGINEQYFGPGTRLTVT.

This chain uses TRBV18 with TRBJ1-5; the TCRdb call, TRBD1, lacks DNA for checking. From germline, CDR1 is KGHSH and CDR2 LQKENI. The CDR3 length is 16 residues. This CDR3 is CASSPPQGAGDQPQHF.

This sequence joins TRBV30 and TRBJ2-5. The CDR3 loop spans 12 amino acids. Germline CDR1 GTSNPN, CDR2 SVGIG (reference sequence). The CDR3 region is CACLDYQETQYF.

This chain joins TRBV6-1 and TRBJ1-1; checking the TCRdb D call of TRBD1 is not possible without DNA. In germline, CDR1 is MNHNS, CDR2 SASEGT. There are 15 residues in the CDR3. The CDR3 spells CASRPPTGKNTEAFF.

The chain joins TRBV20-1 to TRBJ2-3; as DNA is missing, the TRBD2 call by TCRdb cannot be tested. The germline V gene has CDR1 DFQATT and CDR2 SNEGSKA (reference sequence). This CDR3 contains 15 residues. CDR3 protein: CSARLAGGPTDTQYF.

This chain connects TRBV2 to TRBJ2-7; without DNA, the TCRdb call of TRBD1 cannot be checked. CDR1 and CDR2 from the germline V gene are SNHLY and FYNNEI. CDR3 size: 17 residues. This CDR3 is CASSRGGGGRGAYEQYF.

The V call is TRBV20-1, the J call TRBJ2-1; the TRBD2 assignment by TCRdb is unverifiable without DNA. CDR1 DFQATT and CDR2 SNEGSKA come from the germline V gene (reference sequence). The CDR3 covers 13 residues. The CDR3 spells CSVLAPGGDEQFF.

CDR3 loop: CASSLYRELFF. The rearrangement joins TRBV21-1 to TRBJ2-2. TRBV21-1 is a pseudogene. This CDR3 is 11 amino acids long.

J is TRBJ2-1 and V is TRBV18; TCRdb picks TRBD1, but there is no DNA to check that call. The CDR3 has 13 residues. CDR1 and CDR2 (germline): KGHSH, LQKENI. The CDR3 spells CASSPDRADEQFF.

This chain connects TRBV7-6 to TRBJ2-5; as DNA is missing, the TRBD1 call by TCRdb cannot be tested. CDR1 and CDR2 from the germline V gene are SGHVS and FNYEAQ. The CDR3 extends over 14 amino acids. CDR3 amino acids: CASSIGGFTETQYF.

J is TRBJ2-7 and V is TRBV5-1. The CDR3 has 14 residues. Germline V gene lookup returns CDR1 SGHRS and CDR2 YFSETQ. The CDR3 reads CASSTSVYSYEQYF.

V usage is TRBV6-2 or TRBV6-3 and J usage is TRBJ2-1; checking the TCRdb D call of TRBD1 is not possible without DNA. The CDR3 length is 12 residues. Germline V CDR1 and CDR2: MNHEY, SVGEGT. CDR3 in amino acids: CASNNRAGEQFF.

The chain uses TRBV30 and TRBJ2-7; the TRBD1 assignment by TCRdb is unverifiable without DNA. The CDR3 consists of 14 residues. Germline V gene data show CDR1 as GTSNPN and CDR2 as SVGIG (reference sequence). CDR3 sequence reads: CAWSLAGATYEQYF.

CDR3: CASSPETGLDEKQYF. The rearrangement joins TRBV18 to TRBJ2-7; without DNA, the TCRdb call of TRBD1 cannot be checked. Germline V gene data show CDR1 as KGHSH and CDR2 as LQKENI. CDR3 size: 15 residues.